The sequence of this T cell receptor (beta chain) was determined in a study of T cell responses to AZD1222 COVID-19 vaccine. Note on this clone: Its target is not known.

Germline V gene sequence: CDR1 LGHDT, CDR2 YNNKEL (reference sequence). This CDR3 spans 15 amino acids. V dropped 1 base and J dropped 0 bases, with 7 bases sitting between them. Overall study findings and caveats: A mostly white British donor set with more females was recruited, and clonal diversity was possibly underestimated.

Some clones are missing from TCRdb's copy, which holds only in-frame ones; the method was immunoSEQ multiplex PCR. The table has 26,000 or so clones, 80% to 95% seen once. The gene calls are TRBV3-1 (or the pseudogene TRBV3-2) and TRBJ1-3, with D possibly being TRBD1 (5 bases). This TCR was sampled from an adult who received the AZD1222 COVID-19 vaccine. The source material was peripheral blood, sampled 28 days after the second AZD1222 dose. CDR3 in DNA: TGTGCCAGCAGCCAAGGAGACAGCTCTGGAAACACCATATATTTT. It yields the protein CASSQGDSSGNTIYF.